Listed below are T cell receptor beta chains from one sample, sequenced in a study of blood T cell repertoires in COVID-19. Sequencing used immunoSEQ multiplex PCR; TCRdb keeps in-frame clones, though not all of them. The repertoire holds approximately 350,000 clones, with 80% to 90% as singletons. Sequencing was done on a sample of peripheral blood. These receptors all come from a young man with active or convalescent COVID-19. CDR3s include the opening cysteine and the closing phenylalanine or tryptophan. D genes are given only for firm matches. Size values are once, few and many counts, or a class for expanded clones, and some rows have none.

d_gene: TRBD1
j_gene: TRBJ1-1
v_gene: TRBV3-1/TRBV3-2
abundance: .
CDR3nt: TGTGCCAGCAGCCAAGATTGGGACAGGGTGAACACTGAAGCTTTCTTT
CDR3aa: CASSQDWDRVNTEAFF

d_gene: TRBD1
j_gene: TRBJ2-3
v_gene: TRBV19
abundance: .
CDR3nt: TGTGCCAGTAGCGTAGAGGACAGGGGTACAGATACGCAGTATTTT
CDR3aa: CASSVEDRGTDTQYF

d_gene: .
j_gene: TRBJ2-7
v_gene: TRBV11-2
abundance: .
CDR3nt: TGTGCCAGCAGCTTAGCTAGACTAGGAGGAGAGCAGTACTTC
CDR3aa: CASSLARLGGEQYF

d_gene: TRBD2
j_gene: TRBJ2-3
v_gene: TRBV18
abundance: .
CDR3nt: TGTGCCAGCTCACGAGGGACTAGCGGGAGTGGGACAGATACGCAGTATTTT
CDR3aa: CASSRGTSGSGTDTQYF

d_gene: .
j_gene: TRBJ1-2
v_gene: TRBV4-3
abundance: .
CDR3nt: TGCGCCAGCAGCCAAGTGCTTAGCTCCTACTATGGCTACACCTTC
CDR3aa: CASSQVLSSYYGYTF

d_gene: .
j_gene: TRBJ2-7
v_gene: TRBV18
abundance: .
CDR3nt: TGTGCCAGCTCACCCGACCGGGAGCTCCTCGAGCAGTACTTC
CDR3aa: CASSPDRELLEQYF

d_gene: TRBD1
j_gene: TRBJ2-2
v_gene: TRBV29-1
abundance: .
CDR3nt: TGCAGCGTCCAACAGGGGGCTTCGAACACCGGGGAGCTGTTTTTT
CDR3aa: CSVQQGASNTGELFF

d_gene: .
j_gene: TRBJ1-1
v_gene: TRBV30
abundance: .
CDR3nt: TGTGCCTGTAACCGGGACACCTCTTTTGAAGCTTTCTTT
CDR3aa: CACNRDTSFEAFF

d_gene: .
j_gene: TRBJ2-1
v_gene: TRBV7-9
abundance: .
CDR3nt: TGTGCCAGCAGCTTAGGGTCACAGGGCAATGAGCAGTTCTTC
CDR3aa: CASSLGSQGNEQFF

d_gene: TRBD1
j_gene: TRBJ2-3
v_gene: TRBV19
abundance: .
CDR3nt: TGTGCCAGTAGAGTGACAGGGGGTGTTAGCACAGATACGCAGTATTTT
CDR3aa: CASRVTGGVSTDTQYF

d_gene: TRBD2
j_gene: TRBJ2-1
v_gene: TRBV4-1
abundance: .
CDR3nt: TGCGCCAGTCAGACTAGCGGGGGACACAATGAGCAGTTCTTC
CDR3aa: CASQTSGGHNEQFF

d_gene: TRBD2
j_gene: TRBJ2-1
v_gene: TRBV3-1/TRBV3-2
abundance: .
CDR3nt: TGTGCCAGCAGCCACCCAGCGGGAGGAGGGAATGAGCAGTTCTTC
CDR3aa: CASSHPAGGGNEQFF

d_gene: .
j_gene: TRBJ1-1
v_gene: TRBV28
abundance: .
CDR3nt: TGTGCCAGCAGTTCTATTACAGGGAGCGGCAACACTGAAGCTTTCTTT
CDR3aa: CASSSITGSGNTEAFF

d_gene: .
j_gene: TRBJ2-3
v_gene: TRBV3-1/TRBV3-2
abundance: .
CDR3nt: TGTGCCAGCAGCCAGCGGACAGATACGCAGTATTTT
CDR3aa: CASSQRTDTQYF

d_gene: .
j_gene: TRBJ2-7
v_gene: TRBV3-1/TRBV3-2
abundance: .
CDR3nt: TGTGCCAGCAGCCAAGATCGGTACGAGCAGTACTTC
CDR3aa: CASSQDRYEQYF

d_gene: .
j_gene: TRBJ1-1
v_gene: TRBV6-5
abundance: .
CDR3nt: TGTGCCAGCAGTAAACGACAGGCAGACACTGAAGCTTTCTTT
CDR3aa: CASSKRQADTEAFF

d_gene: .
j_gene: TRBJ2-7
v_gene: TRBV4-2
abundance: .
CDR3nt: TGTGCCAGCAGCCAAGTACAAGCCTACGAGCAGTACTTC
CDR3aa: CASSQVQAYEQYF

d_gene: .
j_gene: TRBJ1-1
v_gene: TRBV11-2
abundance: .
CDR3nt: TGTGCCAGCAGCTTAGAACGGGGGGGTAGAGCTTTCTTT
CDR3aa: CASSLERGGRAFF

d_gene: .
j_gene: TRBJ2-4
v_gene: TRBV7-8
abundance: few
CDR3nt: TGTGCCAGCAGCTTAGCCCCGGGGGTGGCCAAAAACATTCAGTACTTC
CDR3aa: CASSLAPGVAKNIQYF

d_gene: .
j_gene: TRBJ2-5
v_gene: TRBV18
abundance: .
CDR3nt: TGTGCCAGCTCACCATCGGCTAGTCAAGAGACCCAGTACTTC
CDR3aa: CASSPSASQETQYF

d_gene: .
j_gene: TRBJ2-1
v_gene: TRBV11-3
abundance: .
CDR3nt: TGTGCCAGCAGCTTAGACGGAGGTTGGGGGGAACAGTTCTTC
CDR3aa: CASSLDGGWGEQFF

d_gene: .
j_gene: TRBJ2-5
v_gene: TRBV6-5
abundance: .
CDR3nt: TGTGCCAGCAGTCAACAGGCTGGGGCGGAGACCCAGTACTTC
CDR3aa: CASSQQAGAETQYF

d_gene: TRBD2
j_gene: TRBJ2-1
v_gene: TRBV7-3
abundance: .
CDR3nt: TGTGCCAGCAGCTTTCTAGCGGGAGGGCCCTACAATGAGCAGTTCTTC
CDR3aa: CASSFLAGGPYNEQFF

d_gene: TRBD1
j_gene: TRBJ2-3
v_gene: TRBV19
abundance: .
CDR3nt: TGTGCCAGTAAAGGGACAGGGAGTGATACGCAGTATTTT
CDR3aa: CASKGTGSDTQYF

d_gene: TRBD2
j_gene: TRBJ2-5
v_gene: TRBV5-1
abundance: once
CDR3nt: TGCGCCAGCAGCTTGGGGACTAGCGGGAGTCTGGAGACCCAGTACTTC
CDR3aa: CASSLGTSGSLETQYF

d_gene: .
j_gene: TRBJ2-7
v_gene: TRBV18
abundance: .
CDR3nt: TGTGCCAGCTCACCAGGGAGTTACTACGAGCAGTACTTC
CDR3aa: CASSPGSYYEQYF

d_gene: TRBD2
j_gene: TRBJ2-1
v_gene: TRBV4-3
abundance: .
CDR3nt: TGCGCCAGCAGCCAAGATTTTTGGCGGGAGGGCCCTTTCTTC
CDR3aa: CASSQDFWREGPFF

d_gene: TRBD1
j_gene: TRBJ1-2
v_gene: TRBV4-3
abundance: .
CDR3nt: TGCGCCAGCAGCCAACTCGGACAGGAAGGTTACTATGGCTACACCTTC
CDR3aa: CASSQLGQEGYYGYTF

d_gene: TRBD1
j_gene: TRBJ2-7
v_gene: TRBV6-5
abundance: once
CDR3nt: TGTGCCAGCAGCCGGCCGGGACAGGGGTTTTACGAGCAGTACTTC
CDR3aa: CASSRPGQGFYEQYF

d_gene: TRBD2
j_gene: TRBJ2-7
v_gene: TRBV18
abundance: .
CDR3nt: TGTGCCAGCTCCCAAGGGACTAGCGGGTTCAGCTCCTACGAGCAGTACTTC
CDR3aa: CASSQGTSGFSSYEQYF

d_gene: TRBD1
j_gene: TRBJ1-4
v_gene: TRBV19
abundance: .
CDR3nt: TGTGCCAGTAGTTCCGGACAGGAAGGCGAAAAACTGTTTTTT
CDR3aa: CASSSGQEGEKLFF

d_gene: .
j_gene: TRBJ2-2
v_gene: TRBV11-2
abundance: .
CDR3nt: TGTGCCAGCAGCTTAGTCTCAGGGAAATCGCGGGAGCTGTTTTTT
CDR3aa: CASSLVSGKSRELFF

d_gene: .
j_gene: TRBJ2-2
v_gene: TRBV7-3
abundance: many
CDR3nt: TGTGCCAGCAGCTTCTACTCCGGGGAGCTGTTTTTT
CDR3aa: CASSFYSGELFF

d_gene: TRBD2
j_gene: TRBJ2-7
v_gene: TRBV29-1
abundance: .
CDR3nt: TGCAGCGTTGCTCTAGCGGGGGCTCTACGGGAGCAGTACTTC
CDR3aa: CSVALAGALREQYF

d_gene: TRBD1
j_gene: TRBJ1-4
v_gene: TRBV28
abundance: once
CDR3nt: TGTGCCAGCAGTACCTCCGGGACAGGGTTAGAAAAACTGTTTTTT
CDR3aa: CASSTSGTGLEKLFF

d_gene: .
j_gene: TRBJ2-7
v_gene: TRBV30
abundance: .
CDR3nt: TGTGCCTGGAACCGGGGAGACCCCTACGAGCAGTACTTC
CDR3aa: CAWNRGDPYEQYF